This TCR beta chain came from a study of regulatory T cells in long-lasting Graves disease (dated by TCRdb to the early 2020s). Broadly, across the study: In the newly diagnosed Graves' disease group, patients had been taking antithyroid drugs for less than 3 months. Peripheral blood TCR sequencing and RNA sequencing compared persistent Graves' disease patients with newly diagnosed Graves' disease patients. The study was conducted in China and was registered as a clinical trial. A total of about 33 samples underwent TCR sequencing, from roughly 13 patients with persistent Graves' disease and 20 patients with newly diagnosed Graves' disease. On the study overall, not on this receptor specifically: Sequencing and analysis were restricted to the TCR beta chain. As a limitation, the authors acknowledged that the small sample size may reduce accuracy. Compared with newly diagnosed patients, patients with persistent Graves' disease had lower TCR Shannon entropy and fewer highly expanded clones, which suggests clonal expansion. A larger number of public clonotypes was shared among persistent patients (more than 2,500) than among newly diagnosed patients (about 990). Preferential use of TRBV28, TRBJ1-2 and TRBJ2-5 was observed in persistent disease, whereas TRBV20-1 and TRBJ2-1 were favored in newly diagnosed disease. Only peripheral blood was studied, because thyroid tissue, the primary lesion, was inaccessible.

The library was made by multiplex PCR. Sequenced using an Illumina HiSeq 4000. TCR beta libraries were built with iRepertoire HTBI primers and Arm-PCR amplification of CDR3 regions. Gel purification was performed on PCR products prior to sequencing. Per the source publication's procedure: Gene usage analysis of CDR3 amino acid clonotypes relied on the 62 TRBV and about 13 TRBJ segments identified across samples. COPE and FqMerger were used to merge the filtered high-quality paired reads into contigs. BLAST was used to align contigs to the IMGT TRBV, TRBD and TRBJ reference genes, and CDR3 was defined following IMGT. Any clonotype with a frequency above 0.1% was classified as a highly expanded clone. Shannon entropy served as the measure of repertoire diversity, while the Gini coefficient captured V-J evenness. A clonotype was considered public if more than one individual shared it. TCRdb reworked the public reads: Q25 trimming with fastp, MiXCR clone assembly, productive beta chains retained. CDR3 protein duplicates are merged, each entry listing the most common genes and DNA. None of the V and J calls come from the authors' own analysis; TCRdb made them. The sample data list 550,000 to 600,000 distinct CDR3 sequences, and approximately 16% of these were observed just once. Around 12% of the sample is in the top ten clones.

This clonotype was seen many times. There is no known antigen for this receptor. Per-nucleotide qualities are absent, and no much larger clonotype sits a single base away. This specimen's time point label, interpreted: newly diagnosed GD, antithyroid drugs for less than 3 months. For both TCR sequencing and RNA sequencing, RNA was extracted from PBMCs in TRIzol. The diagnosis of Graves' disease was made according to American Thyroid Association guidelines. The patients came from an endocrinology department in Xi'an, China. Each patient gave approximately 10 milliliters of peripheral blood, collected in an EDTA anticoagulant tube. Ficoll Paque Plus density gradient separation was used to isolate PBMCs, and no further T cell sorting was performed. RNA quality was checked with an Agilent 2100 Bioanalyzer and agarose gel, and concentration with a NanoDrop 2000. Trimming accounts for 1 base at V and 8 bases at J, while the number of junction bases matched to no gene is 6. The germline V gene supplies CDR1 SGHTA and CDR2 FQGNSA. From cysteine to phenylalanine, the CDR3 is 15 amino acids long. Of the read, only the CDR3 DNA is kept; its 45 bases are in frame from base 1.

The sample was also reused in another study, on T cells in Graves' hyperthyroidism and ophthalmopathy. As noted in the second study: Graves' hyperthyroidism was defined as stable when no progression to ophthalmopathy occurred over 18 months of follow-up. Hyperthyroidism patients were aged 18 to 65 years and newly diagnosed, with disease duration of less than 2 months. The study excluded patients with uncontrolled infections, other autoimmune diseases, pregnancy or lactation. Clinical symptoms, serum thyroxine and TRAb, thyroid ultrasound, and orbital computed tomography formed the basis for the diagnoses. The TCR CDR3 was subjected to a first round of RT-PCR using the HTBI primer set and the Qiagen OneStep RT-PCR kit. Blood samples also contained most of the expanded thyroid clonotypes (frequency above 0.001), which suggests that blood repertoires may reflect thyroid immune responses. A model built on a 13 V-J signature distinguished ophthalmopathy from stable hyperthyroidism, reaching 85% to 90% sensitivity and around 81% specificity in cross-validation and 80%/75% in testing. In validation, progression to ophthalmopathy was predicted by the model with approximately 67% sensitivity and around 76% specificity, a median of about 6.4 months before onset. To identify TCR V-J signatures that set the groups apart, the researchers used a discovery cohort of 100 patients, made up of 43 with Graves' ophthalmopathy and about 60 with stable Graves' hyperthyroidism. Prospective prediction of ophthalmopathy was tested in an independent validation cohort consisting of some 19 hyperthyroidism patients and approximately 16 patients who later progressed to ophthalmopathy. For training and testing, the 80 to 100 patients in the discovery cohort were randomly divided in a 7:3 ratio. In more than 5 Graves' hyperthyroidism patients, the study also compared T-cell repertoires from thyroid tissue with T-cell repertoires from blood. After sampling, hyperthyroidism patients received methimazole starting at 30 mg daily, and ophthalmopathy patients received high-dose intravenous methylprednisolone. The libraries were constructed in a second round of multiplex PCR and then size-selected and purified. The libraries were sequenced on an Illumina HiSeq2000 using paired-end 100 bp reads. Raw data were processed with SOAPnuke, discarding reads with adapters, uncalled bases, mean Phred below 15, or no exact constant-primer or identifier match. COPE v1.2.5 was used to merge high-quality paired reads, and clonotypes were defined as unique nucleotide sequences. MiTCR v1.1 was used to align clonotypes to the IMGT TRBV, TRBD and TRBJ reference segments. Only V-J combinations with frequency above 0.0001, covering 99% to 99.2% of repertoires, were analysed. A TCS score was defined as the ratio of F50 (clonal expansion) to E x V (chaos), with BLOSUM62-based TCRdist applied between CDR3 peptides within each V-J. Welch's t-statistics and random forest reduced 514 V-J features to fewer than 15, which were used in a naive Bayes classifier (R e1071). No statistical method was used to fix the sample size in advance, and group allocation was not hidden from the investigators. TCR Vbeta CDR3 sequencing of 140 or so peripheral blood samples (fewer than 45 ophthalmopathy, roughly 72 hyperthyroidism and approximately 17 progressor patients) is reported in the paper.

The sequence was collected from a young man with Graves disease. Donor details come from another sample of the same person, matched by shared clones. The chain is encoded by TRBV7-2 joined to TRBJ2-1; a stretch of 9 junction bases matches TRBD2. The source was peripheral blood mononuclear cells (PBMCs), collected at new diagnosis, from a patient treated with antithyroid drugs. The CDR3 region has the sequence CASSLGLAGSDEQFF. Here is the DNA: TGTGCCAGCAGCTTAGGCCTAGCGGGATCGGATGAGCAGTTCTTC.